This is a list of T cell receptor beta chains from one sample in a study of blood T cell repertoires in COVID-19. Assay used: immunoSEQ multiplex PCR; TCRdb lists only in-frame clones, some missing. Of 200,000 or so clones listed, approximately 90% are singletons. Material: peripheral blood. Every receptor here comes from a woman aged 40 to 50 who had recovered from COVID-19. Both conserved end residues are part of each CDR3. Fields, in order: clone size, J gene, D gene, V gene, CDR3 DNA, CDR3 protein. D genes are given only for firm matches. The size of a clone is reported for some rows only, either as once, few or many, or as a class for expanded clones.

clone_size: NA; j_call: TRBJ1-5; d_call: TRBD1; v_call: TRBV2; cdr3_nt: TGTGCCAGCAGTGAAGCGACAGGGACCCGCAATCAGCCCCAGCATTTT; cdr3_aa: CASSEATGTRNQPQHF
clone_size: NA; j_call: TRBJ1-6; d_call: NA; v_call: TRBV28; cdr3_nt: TGTGCCAGCAGTTTCGCGACAGTGGGTTCACCCCTCCACTTT; cdr3_aa: CASSFATVGSPLHF
clone_size: NA; j_call: TRBJ2-7; d_call: TRBD2; v_call: TRBV2; cdr3_nt: TGTGCGCAAGCGGGAGGGCCTACCTCCTACGAGCAGTACTTC; cdr3_aa: CAQAGGPTSYEQYF
clone_size: NA; j_call: TRBJ2-1; d_call: TRBD2; v_call: TRBV3-1/TRBV3-2; cdr3_nt: TGTGCCAGCAGCCAAGGGCGCGGGAGGGCCTACAATGAGCAGTTCTTC; cdr3_aa: CASSQGRGRAYNEQFF
clone_size: NA; j_call: TRBJ1-2; d_call: TRBD1; v_call: TRBV28; cdr3_nt: TGTGCCAGTTGGGACAGAGAACGTAACTATGGCTACACCTTC; cdr3_aa: CASWDRERNYGYTF
clone_size: NA; j_call: TRBJ2-3; d_call: TRBD2; v_call: TRBV6-5; cdr3_nt: TGTGCAGTAGCTAGCGGGGTTAGCACAGATACGCAGTATTTT; cdr3_aa: CAVASGVSTDTQYF
clone_size: NA; j_call: TRBJ2-3; d_call: NA; v_call: TRBV2; cdr3_nt: TGTGCCAGCAGTGAACTAGTAAGCACAGATACGCAGTATTTT; cdr3_aa: CASSELVSTDTQYF
clone_size: NA; j_call: TRBJ1-1; d_call: NA; v_call: TRBV18; cdr3_nt: TGTGCCAGCTCACCATCACAGGAGAACACTGAAGCTTTCTTT; cdr3_aa: CASSPSQENTEAFF
clone_size: few; j_call: TRBJ1-1; d_call: TRBD1; v_call: TRBV12-5; cdr3_nt: TGTGCTAGTGGTCTATGGACAGGGGGACGAACTGAAGCTTTCTTT; cdr3_aa: CASGLWTGGRTEAFF
clone_size: few; j_call: TRBJ2-7; d_call: NA; v_call: TRBV6-5; cdr3_nt: TGTGCCAGCAGGACGGGGGACGTCAGCTCCTACGAGCAGTACTTC; cdr3_aa: CASRTGDVSSYEQYF
clone_size: NA; j_call: TRBJ2-1; d_call: TRBD2; v_call: TRBV5-8; cdr3_nt: TGTGCCAGCAGCCCTGGGGTAGTTAGCGGGCTGAATGAGCAGTTCTTC; cdr3_aa: CASSPGVVSGLNEQFF
clone_size: NA; j_call: TRBJ1-1; d_call: NA; v_call: TRBV19; cdr3_nt: TGTGCCAGTAGGGACCAGGGATCTGAAGCTTTCTTT; cdr3_aa: CASRDQGSEAFF
clone_size: NA; j_call: TRBJ2-6; d_call: NA; v_call: TRBV11-1; cdr3_nt: TGTGCCAGCAGCCTTCGCCCTGGCGGGGCCAACGTCCTGACTTTC; cdr3_aa: CASSLRPGGANVLTF
clone_size: NA; j_call: TRBJ2-1; d_call: TRBD2; v_call: TRBV5-8; cdr3_nt: TGTGCCAGCAACCAGGCGGGAGTAAACTACAATGAGCAGTTCTTC; cdr3_aa: CASNQAGVNYNEQFF
clone_size: NA; j_call: TRBJ1-5; d_call: NA; v_call: TRBV5-6; cdr3_nt: TGTGCCAGCAGCGCAGGGGTAAGCAATCAGCCCCAGCATTTT; cdr3_aa: CASSAGVSNQPQHF
clone_size: NA; j_call: TRBJ1-1; d_call: TRBD1; v_call: TRBV19; cdr3_nt: TGTGCCAGTAGTAGGAGACAGGGGTTCACTGAAGCTTTCTTT; cdr3_aa: CASSRRQGFTEAFF
clone_size: NA; j_call: TRBJ1-5; d_call: NA; v_call: TRBV18; cdr3_nt: TGTGCCAGCTCACCAAGTACAGGGAGCAATCAGCCCCAGCATTTT; cdr3_aa: CASSPSTGSNQPQHF